This T cell receptor beta chain derives from a study of regulatory T cells in long-lasting Graves disease. The table lists this clonotype with a few counts. The time point here: newly diagnosed GD, antithyroid drugs for less than 3 months. PBMCs were the source of the RNA used for TCR sequencing. Tubes containing EDTA received around 9.5 milliliters of drawn peripheral blood. V lost 5 bases, J lost 1 base, and 14 bases lay in between. CDR3 length: 15 residues. The germline CDR1 and CDR2 sequences are MNHEY and SMNVEV (reference sequence). TCR beta libraries were built with iRepertoire HTBI primers and Arm-PCR of CDR3 regions. TCRdb reanalysed the multiplex PCR reads using MiXCR and keeps one entry per CDR3 protein. The sample consists of about 620,000 distinct CDR3 sequences, around 17% of them appearing once. These data also featured in a second study, about T cells in Graves' hyperthyroidism and ophthalmopathy. That report adds: Primed by the HTBI set, a first-round RT-PCR was run on the TCR CDR3.

The receptor's source is a woman in her 30s with Graves disease. This sequence joins TRBV27 and TRBJ2-5; D possibly corresponds to TRBD1 (5 bases). The source material was peripheral blood mononuclear cells (PBMCs), sampled at new diagnosis, from a patient treated with antithyroid drugs. CDR3: CASSRGTTAQETQYF. The CDR3 nucleotides are TGTGCCAGCAGTAGAGGAACGACAGCCCAAGAGACCCAGTACTTC.